The present T cell receptor beta chain was sequenced within a study of Ad26.COV2.S vaccination and SARS-CoV-2 variants. This table comes from immunoSEQ multiplex PCR, and its TCRdb copy is limited to in-frame clones, with some not included. The data show 300,000 to 450,000 clones, under 95% seen once. Germline V gene sequence: CDR1 WSHSY, CDR2 SAAADI. Trimming stripped 4 bases from V and 6 bases from J, with 10 bases between. The CDR3 length is 12 residues. A word on this clone: The antigen remains unidentified.

The study's findings and limits: Recipients of vaccine and of placebo showed similar breadth of their non-spike TCR repertoires. Spike-specific TCR breadth was greater in vaccine than placebo recipients. Assessments of TCR breadth and depth may have underestimated the total T cell responses.

The J gene is TRBJ2-7, the V gene TRBV10-2; D gene unclear. This TCR was recovered from a human donor who had recovered from COVID-19. The sample in question was peripheral blood, obtained after recovery from COVID-19. CDR3 region: CASSVTSGEQYF. The CDR3 nucleotides read TGCGCCAGCAGTGTTACCAGTGGCGAGCAGTACTTC.